This T cell receptor beta chain derives from a study of cytomegalovirus exposure and HLA in healthy donors. Study-wide background: Early released data comprised around 80 million unique TCRs from HLA-typed donors.

Study conclusions and caveats: Presence/absence results assume similar sequencing depth per donor, which may not hold. Cytomegalovirus status, reportedly, was diagnosed with high specificity and sensitivity by the classifier. Among TCR sequences, most were rare, though some public TCRs appeared in many donors.

With respect to this clone: Its antigen is undetermined. Its ends do not fully match the called genes, so a read error is possible.

With 60 Vbeta and 13 Jbeta primers, the PCR was carried out. Profiling relied on immunoSEQ multiplex PCR, and the TCRdb table lists in-frame clones only, not all of them. The data contain 150,000 to 200,000 clones, under 70% of them seen just once; the ten biggest clones take up around 3%. The sample was PBMCs. The sequence was collected from a woman between 35 and 50 years old in good health and CMV-seropositive.

CDR3 in amino acids: CASMDLANYGYPF. As DNA, the CDR3 is TGTGCCAGTATGGACCTAGCTAACTATGGCTACCCCTTC. The rearrangement joins TRBV19 to TRBJ1-2; no clear D gene. Per germline, CDR1 LNHDA and CDR2 SQIVND (reference sequence). CDR3 size: 13 residues. The full variable domain, rest sourced from reference TRBV19 and TRBJ1-2, is DGGITQSPKYLFRKEGQNVTLSCEQNLNHDAMYWYRQDPGQGLRLIYYSQIVNDFQKGDIAEGYSVSREKKESFPLTVTSAQKNPTAFYLCASMDLANYGYPFGSGTRLTVV.